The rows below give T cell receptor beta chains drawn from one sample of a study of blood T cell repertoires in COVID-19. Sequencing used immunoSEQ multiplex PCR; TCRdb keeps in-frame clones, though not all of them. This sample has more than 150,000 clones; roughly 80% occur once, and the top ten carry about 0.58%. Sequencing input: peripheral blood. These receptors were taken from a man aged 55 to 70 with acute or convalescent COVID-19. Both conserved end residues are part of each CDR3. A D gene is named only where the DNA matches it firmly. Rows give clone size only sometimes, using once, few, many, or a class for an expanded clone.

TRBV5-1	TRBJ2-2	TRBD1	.	CASSSDRVDTGELFF	TGCGCCAGCAGCTCCGACAGGGTCGACACCGGGGAGCTGTTTTTT
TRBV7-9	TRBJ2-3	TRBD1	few	CASSLARTGFMDTQYF	TGTGCCAGCAGCTTAGCGCGGACAGGATTTATGGATACGCAGTATTTT
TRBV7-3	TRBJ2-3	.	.	CASSFGSDGGTQYF	TGTGCCAGCAGCTTCGGCAGCGATGGGGGGACGCAGTATTTT
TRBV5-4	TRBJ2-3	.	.	CASSLAGTDTQYF	TGTGCCAGCAGCTTGGCCGGCACAGATACGCAGTATTTT
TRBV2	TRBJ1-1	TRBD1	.	CASNPTGGRNTEAFF	TGTGCCAGCAACCCCACAGGGGGGAGGAACACTGAAGCTTTCTTT
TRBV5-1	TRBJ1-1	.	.	CASSLGPGSTEAFF	TGCGCCAGCAGCTTGGGACCGGGGTCTACCGAAGCTTTCTTT
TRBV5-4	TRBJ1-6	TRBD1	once	CASGTGISSYNSPLHF	TGTGCCAGCGGGACAGGGATAAGTTCCTATAATTCACCCCTCCACTTT
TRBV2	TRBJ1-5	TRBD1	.	CASTKDRGNQPQHF	TGTGCCAGCACCAAAGACAGGGGCAATCAGCCCCAGCATTTT
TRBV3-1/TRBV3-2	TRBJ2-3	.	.	CASSQDEKRPRADTQYF	TGTGCCAGCAGCCAAGACGAGAAGCGGCCGAGGGCAGATACGCAGTATTTT
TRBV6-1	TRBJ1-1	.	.	CASSEDWGGKAFF	TGTGCCAGCAGTGAAGATTGGGGGGGAAAAGCTTTCTTT
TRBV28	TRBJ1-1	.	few	CASSRTVNTEAFF	TGTGCCAGCAGTCGGACAGTGAACACTGAAGCTTTCTTT
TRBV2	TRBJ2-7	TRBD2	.	CASSVGLAGIYEQYF	TGTGCCAGCAGTGTCGGACTAGCGGGAATCTACGAGCAGTACTTC
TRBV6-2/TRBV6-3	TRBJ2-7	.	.	CASSYSRLYEQYF	TGTGCCAGCAGTTACTCGAGGCTCTACGAGCAGTACTTC
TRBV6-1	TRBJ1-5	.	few	CASSDQGRNQPQHF	TGTGCCAGCAGTGACCAGGGCCGCAATCAGCCCCAGCATTTT
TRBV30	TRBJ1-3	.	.	CAWSVQQANTIYF	TGTGCCTGGAGTGTACAACAGGCGAACACCATATATTTT
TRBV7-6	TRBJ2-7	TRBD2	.	CASTPRASGNTMEQYF	TGTGCCAGCACCCCCCGAGCTAGCGGGAATACGATGGAGCAGTACTTC
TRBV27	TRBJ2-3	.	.	CASSFQPGMPTDTQYF	TGTGCCAGCAGTTTTCAACCCGGGATGCCCACAGATACGCAGTATTTT
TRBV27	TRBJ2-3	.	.	CASSSGLHTDTQYF	TGTGCCAGCAGTTCTGGACTCCACACAGATACGCAGTATTTT
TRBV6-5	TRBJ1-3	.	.	CASSYSWPGNTIYF	TGTGCCAGCAGTTACTCGTGGCCTGGAAACACCATATATTTT
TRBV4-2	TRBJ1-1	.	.	CASSQVQGPFTNTEAFF	TGTGCCAGCAGCCAAGTGCAGGGGCCTTTTACCAACACTGAAGCTTTCTTT
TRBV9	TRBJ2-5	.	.	CASSVEAIETQYF	TGTGCCAGCAGCGTAGAAGCGATCGAGACCCAGTACTTC
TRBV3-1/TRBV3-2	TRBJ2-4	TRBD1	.	CASSGQGVITKNIQYF	TGTGCCAGCAGTGGACAGGGAGTAATAACCAAAAACATTCAGTACTTC
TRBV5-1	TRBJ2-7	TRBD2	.	CASSLGSGRGNYEQYF	TGCGCCAGCAGCTTGGGAAGCGGGAGGGGAAACTACGAGCAGTACTTC
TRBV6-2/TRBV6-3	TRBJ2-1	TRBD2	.	CASSSRPSGRVYNEQFF	TGTGCCAGCAGTTCCCGTCCTAGCGGGAGGGTGTACAATGAGCAGTTCTTC
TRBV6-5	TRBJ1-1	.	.	CASKPGGGAFF	TGTGCCAGCAAACCCGGGGGAGGGGCTTTCTTT
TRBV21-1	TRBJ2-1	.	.	CASSPQTPRGRGYEQFF	TGTGCCAGCAGCCCACAAACACCCCGGGGGAGGGGGTATGAGCAGTTCTTC
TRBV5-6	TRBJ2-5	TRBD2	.	CASSLEGLILETQYF	TGTGCCAGCAGCTTGGAGGGACTAATTTTAGAGACCCAGTACTTC
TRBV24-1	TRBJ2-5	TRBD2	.	CATSVSSGYQETQYF	TGTGCCACCAGTGTGAGTAGCGGGTACCAAGAGACCCAGTACTTC
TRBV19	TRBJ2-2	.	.	CASSQNTGELFF	TGTGCCAGTAGCCAGAACACCGGGGAGCTGTTTTTT
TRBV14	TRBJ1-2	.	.	CASSPAVRAGYTF	TGTGCCAGCAGCCCCGCTGTCAGGGCTGGCTACACCTTC
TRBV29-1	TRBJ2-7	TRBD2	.	CSVSSGGVYEQYF	TGCAGCGTGTCTAGCGGGGGGGTTTACGAGCAGTACTTC
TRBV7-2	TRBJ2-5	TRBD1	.	CASSLVGQGIQETQYF	TGTGCCAGCAGCTTAGTGGGACAGGGGATCCAAGAGACCCAGTACTTC
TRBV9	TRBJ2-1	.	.	CASSVGAGRSYNEQFF	TGTGCCAGCAGCGTAGGGGCAGGGAGGTCCTACAATGAGCAGTTCTTC
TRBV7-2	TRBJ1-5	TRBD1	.	CASSLQGDQPQHF	TGTGCCAGCAGCTTACAGGGGGACCAGCCCCAGCATTTT
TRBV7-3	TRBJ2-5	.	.	CASSPQGGETQYF	TGTGCCAGCAGCCCGCAGGGGGGAGAGACCCAGTACTTC
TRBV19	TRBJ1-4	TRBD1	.	CASSIRTGNNEKLFF	TGTGCCAGTAGTATTAGGACAGGAAATAATGAAAAACTGTTTTTT
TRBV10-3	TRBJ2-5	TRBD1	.	CATRTGEQETQYF	TGTGCCACGAGGACAGGGGAACAAGAGACCCAGTACTTC
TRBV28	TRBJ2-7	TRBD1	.	CASSPRDRGSYEQYF	TGTGCCAGCAGTCCCCGGGACAGGGGATCCTACGAGCAGTACTTC
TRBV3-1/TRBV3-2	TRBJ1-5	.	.	CASSQSGSQPQHF	TGTGCCAGCAGCCAATCAGGGTCCCAGCCCCAGCATTTT
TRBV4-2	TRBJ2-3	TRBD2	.	CASSQDFFTSGGSTDTQYF	TGTGCCAGCAGCCAAGATTTCTTTACTAGCGGGGGTAGCACAGATACGCAGTATTTT
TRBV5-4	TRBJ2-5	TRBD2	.	CASSPRGGREETQYF	TGTGCCAGCAGCCCCCGGGGGGGCCGAGAAGAGACCCAGTACTTC
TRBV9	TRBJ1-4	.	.	CASSGPGTYGEKLFF	TGTGCCAGCAGCGGTCCCGGGACATATGGTGAAAAACTGTTTTTT
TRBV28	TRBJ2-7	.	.	CASSSPFTGTFSNEQYF	TGTGCCAGCAGTTCCCCCTTTACCGGGACTTTCTCGAATGAGCAGTACTTC
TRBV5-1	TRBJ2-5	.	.	CASSPRQLQETQYF	TGCGCCAGCAGCCCGAGACAGTTACAAGAGACCCAGTACTTC
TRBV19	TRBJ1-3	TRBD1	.	CASSMTGEFGNTIYF	TGTGCCAGTAGTATGACAGGGGAATTTGGAAACACCATATATTTT
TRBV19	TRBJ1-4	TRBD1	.	CASSIARGQDNEKLFF	TGTGCCAGTAGTATAGCGAGAGGACAGGATAATGAAAAACTGTTTTTT
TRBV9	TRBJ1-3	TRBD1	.	CASQAGGMRNTIYF	TGTGCCAGCCAGGCAGGGGGCATGAGAAACACCATATATTTT
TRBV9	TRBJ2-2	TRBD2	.	CASSVSGINTGELFF	TGTGCCAGCAGCGTGAGCGGGATTAACACCGGGGAGCTGTTTTTT
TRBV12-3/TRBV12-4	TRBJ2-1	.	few	CASSLSQDNEQFF	TGTGCCAGCAGTTTATCCCAGGACAATGAGCAGTTCTTC
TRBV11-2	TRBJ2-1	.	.	CASSLNEGYEQFF	TGTGCCAGCAGCTTAAACGAGGGATATGAGCAGTTCTTC
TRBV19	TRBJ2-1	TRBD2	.	CASSIFGGAGNEQFF	TGTGCCAGTAGTATATTCGGGGGGGCCGGGAATGAGCAGTTCTTC
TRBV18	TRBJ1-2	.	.	CASSPPGRNGYTF	TGTGCCAGCTCACCACCCGGGAGAAACGGCTACACCTTC
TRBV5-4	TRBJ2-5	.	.	CASSLEQGGQETQYF	TGTGCCAGCAGCTTGGAACAGGGGGGGCAAGAGACCCAGTACTTC